This T cell receptor beta chain was documented in a study of T cells in Graves' hyperthyroidism and ophthalmopathy. CDR3 length: 14 residues. Trimming removed 5 bases at V and 1 base at J, with 9 bases between. In germline, CDR1 is SEHNR, CDR2 FQNEAQ (reference sequence). RNA transcripts yielded amplified TCR beta CDR3 regions. Carried out on the TCR CDR3, a first-round RT-PCR used the HTBI primer set. In TCRdb, the multiplex PCR reads were re-called with MiXCR into one record per CDR3 protein. The data hold 530,000 or so distinct CDR3 sequences, with 15% to 20% observed a single time. This clonotype has just a few counts.

This receptor was taken from a woman aged 18-29 years with Graves' ophthalmopathy. The genes are TRBV7-9 and TRBJ1-5, with D unclear. The specimen was blood. CDR3 coding DNA: TGTGCCAGCAGCACCACAACGAGCAATCAGCCCCAGCATTTT. As protein: CASSTTTSNQPQHF.